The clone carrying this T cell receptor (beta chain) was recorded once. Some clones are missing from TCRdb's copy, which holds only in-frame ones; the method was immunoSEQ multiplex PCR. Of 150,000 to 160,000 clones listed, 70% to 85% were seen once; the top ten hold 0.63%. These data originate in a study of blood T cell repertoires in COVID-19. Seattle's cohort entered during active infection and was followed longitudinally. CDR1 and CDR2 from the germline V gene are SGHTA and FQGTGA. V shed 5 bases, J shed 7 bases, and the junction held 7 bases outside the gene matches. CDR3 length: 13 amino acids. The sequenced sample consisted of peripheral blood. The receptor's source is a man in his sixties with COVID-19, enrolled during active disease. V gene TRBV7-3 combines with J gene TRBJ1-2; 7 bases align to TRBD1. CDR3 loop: CASSIDRVFGYTF. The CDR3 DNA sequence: TGTGCCAGCAGCATTGACAGGGTGTTTGGCTACACCTTC.